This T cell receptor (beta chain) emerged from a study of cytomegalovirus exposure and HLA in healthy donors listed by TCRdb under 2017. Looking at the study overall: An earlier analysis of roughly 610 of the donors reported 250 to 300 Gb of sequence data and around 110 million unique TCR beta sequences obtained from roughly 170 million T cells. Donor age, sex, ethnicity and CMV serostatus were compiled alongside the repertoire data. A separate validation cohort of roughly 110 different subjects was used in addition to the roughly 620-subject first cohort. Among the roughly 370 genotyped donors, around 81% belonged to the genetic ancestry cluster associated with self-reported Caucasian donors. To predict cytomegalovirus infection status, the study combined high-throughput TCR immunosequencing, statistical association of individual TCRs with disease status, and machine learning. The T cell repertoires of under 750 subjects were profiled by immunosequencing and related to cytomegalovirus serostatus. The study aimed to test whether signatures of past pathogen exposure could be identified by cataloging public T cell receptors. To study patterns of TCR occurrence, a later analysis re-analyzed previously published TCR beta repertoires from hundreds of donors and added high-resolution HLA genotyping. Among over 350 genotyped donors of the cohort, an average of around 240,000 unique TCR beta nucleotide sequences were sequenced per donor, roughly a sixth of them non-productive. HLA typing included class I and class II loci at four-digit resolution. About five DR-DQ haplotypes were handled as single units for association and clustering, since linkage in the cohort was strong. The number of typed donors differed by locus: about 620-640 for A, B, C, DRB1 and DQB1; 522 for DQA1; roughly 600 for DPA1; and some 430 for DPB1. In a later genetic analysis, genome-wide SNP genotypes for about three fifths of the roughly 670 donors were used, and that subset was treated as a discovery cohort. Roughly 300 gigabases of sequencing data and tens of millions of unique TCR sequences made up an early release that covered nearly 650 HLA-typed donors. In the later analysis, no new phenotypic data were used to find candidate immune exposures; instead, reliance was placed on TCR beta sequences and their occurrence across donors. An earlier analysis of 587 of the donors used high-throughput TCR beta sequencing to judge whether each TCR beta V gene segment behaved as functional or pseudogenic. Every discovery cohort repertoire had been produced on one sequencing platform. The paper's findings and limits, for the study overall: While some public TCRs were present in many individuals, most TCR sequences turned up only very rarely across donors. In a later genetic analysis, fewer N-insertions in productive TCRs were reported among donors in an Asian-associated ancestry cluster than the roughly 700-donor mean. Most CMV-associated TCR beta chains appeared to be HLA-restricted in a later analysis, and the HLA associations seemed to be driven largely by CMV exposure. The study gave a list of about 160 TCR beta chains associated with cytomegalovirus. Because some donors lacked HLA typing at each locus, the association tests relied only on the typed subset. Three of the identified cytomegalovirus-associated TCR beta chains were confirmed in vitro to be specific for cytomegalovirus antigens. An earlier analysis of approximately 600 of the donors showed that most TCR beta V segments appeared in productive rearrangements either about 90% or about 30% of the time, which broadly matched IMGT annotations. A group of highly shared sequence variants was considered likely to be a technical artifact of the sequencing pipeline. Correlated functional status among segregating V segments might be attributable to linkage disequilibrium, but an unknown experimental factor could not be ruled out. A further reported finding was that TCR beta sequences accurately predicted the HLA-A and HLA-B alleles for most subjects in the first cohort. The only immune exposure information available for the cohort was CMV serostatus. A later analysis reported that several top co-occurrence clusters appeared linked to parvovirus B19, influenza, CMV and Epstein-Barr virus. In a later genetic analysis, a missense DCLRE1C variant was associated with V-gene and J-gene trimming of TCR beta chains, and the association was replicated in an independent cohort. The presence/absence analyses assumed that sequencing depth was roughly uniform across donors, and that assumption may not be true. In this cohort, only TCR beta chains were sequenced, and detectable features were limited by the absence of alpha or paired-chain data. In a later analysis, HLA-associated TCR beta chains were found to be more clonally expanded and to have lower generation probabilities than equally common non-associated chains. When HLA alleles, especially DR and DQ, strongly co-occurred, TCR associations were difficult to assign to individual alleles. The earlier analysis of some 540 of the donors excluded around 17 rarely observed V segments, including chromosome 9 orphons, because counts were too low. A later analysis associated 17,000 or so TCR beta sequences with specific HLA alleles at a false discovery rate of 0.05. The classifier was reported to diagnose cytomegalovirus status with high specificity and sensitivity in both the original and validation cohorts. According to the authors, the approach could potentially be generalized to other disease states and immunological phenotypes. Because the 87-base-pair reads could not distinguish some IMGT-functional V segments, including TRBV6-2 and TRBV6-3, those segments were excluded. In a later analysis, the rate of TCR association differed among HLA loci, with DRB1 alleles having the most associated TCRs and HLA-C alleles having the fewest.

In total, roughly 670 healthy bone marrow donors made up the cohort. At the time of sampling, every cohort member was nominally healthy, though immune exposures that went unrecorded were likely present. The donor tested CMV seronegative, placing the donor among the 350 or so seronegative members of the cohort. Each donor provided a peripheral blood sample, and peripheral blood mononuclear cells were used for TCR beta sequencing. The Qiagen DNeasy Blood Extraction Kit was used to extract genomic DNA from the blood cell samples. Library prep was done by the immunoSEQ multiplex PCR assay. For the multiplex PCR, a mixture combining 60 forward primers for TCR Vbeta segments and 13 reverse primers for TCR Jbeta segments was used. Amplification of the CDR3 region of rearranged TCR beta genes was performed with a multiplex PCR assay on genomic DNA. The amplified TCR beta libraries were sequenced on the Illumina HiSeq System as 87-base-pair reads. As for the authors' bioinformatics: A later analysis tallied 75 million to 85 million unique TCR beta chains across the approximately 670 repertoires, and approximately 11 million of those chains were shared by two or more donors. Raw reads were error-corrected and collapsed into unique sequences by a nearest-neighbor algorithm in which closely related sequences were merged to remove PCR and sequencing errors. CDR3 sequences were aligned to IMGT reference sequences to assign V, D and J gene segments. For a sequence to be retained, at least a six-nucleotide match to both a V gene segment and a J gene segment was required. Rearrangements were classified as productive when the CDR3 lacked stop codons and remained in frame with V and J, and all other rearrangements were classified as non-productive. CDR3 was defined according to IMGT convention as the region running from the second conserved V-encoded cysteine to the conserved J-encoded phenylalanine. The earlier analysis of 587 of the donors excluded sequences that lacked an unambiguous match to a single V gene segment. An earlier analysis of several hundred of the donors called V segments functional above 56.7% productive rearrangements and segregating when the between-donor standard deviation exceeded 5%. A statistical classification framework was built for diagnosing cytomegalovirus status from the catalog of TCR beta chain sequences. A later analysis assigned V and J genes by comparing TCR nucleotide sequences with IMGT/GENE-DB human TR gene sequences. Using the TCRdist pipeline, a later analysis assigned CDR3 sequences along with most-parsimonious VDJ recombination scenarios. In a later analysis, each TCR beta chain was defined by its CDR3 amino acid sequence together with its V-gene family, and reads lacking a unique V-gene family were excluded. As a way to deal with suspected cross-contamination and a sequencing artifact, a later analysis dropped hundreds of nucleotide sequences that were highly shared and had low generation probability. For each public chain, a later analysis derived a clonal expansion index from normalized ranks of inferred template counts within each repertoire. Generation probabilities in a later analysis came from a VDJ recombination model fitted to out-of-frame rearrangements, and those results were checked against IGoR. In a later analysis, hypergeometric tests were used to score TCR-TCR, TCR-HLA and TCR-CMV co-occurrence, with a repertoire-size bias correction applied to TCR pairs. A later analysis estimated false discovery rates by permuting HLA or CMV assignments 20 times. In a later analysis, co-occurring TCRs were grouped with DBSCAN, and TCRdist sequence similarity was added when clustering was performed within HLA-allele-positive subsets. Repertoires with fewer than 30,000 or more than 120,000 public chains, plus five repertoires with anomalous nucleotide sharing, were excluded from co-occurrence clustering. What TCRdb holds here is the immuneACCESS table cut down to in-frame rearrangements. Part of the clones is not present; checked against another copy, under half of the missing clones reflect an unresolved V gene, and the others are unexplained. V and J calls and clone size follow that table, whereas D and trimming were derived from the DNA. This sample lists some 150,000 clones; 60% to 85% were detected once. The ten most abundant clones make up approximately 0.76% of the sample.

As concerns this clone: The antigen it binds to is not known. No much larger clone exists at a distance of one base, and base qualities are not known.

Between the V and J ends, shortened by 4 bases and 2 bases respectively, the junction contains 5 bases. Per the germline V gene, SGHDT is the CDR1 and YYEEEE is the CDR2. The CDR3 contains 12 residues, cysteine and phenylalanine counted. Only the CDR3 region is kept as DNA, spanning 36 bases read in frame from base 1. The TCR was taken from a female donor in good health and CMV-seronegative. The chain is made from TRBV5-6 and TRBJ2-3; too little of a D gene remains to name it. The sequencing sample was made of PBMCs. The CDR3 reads CASSPDTDTQYF. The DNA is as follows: TGTGCCAGCAGCCCAGACACAGATACGCAGTATTTT.